These 8 T cell receptor beta chains were all obtained from the same sample, sequenced in a study of T cell clones after liver transplantation. TCRdb's copy holds only in-frame clones and misses some; the assay was immunoSEQ multiplex PCR. In the table there are 65,000 to 70,000 clones, about 92% of which are singletons. Sequencing was performed on CD4+ T cells from blood, taken less than 28 months after liver transplant. The receptors here all came from a human patient who received a liver transplant. Some T cells here may be from the graft donor.

The chain has TRBV5-4 and TRBJ2-5, with unresolved D. The V end lost 2 bases, the J end lost 1 base, and 9 bases lay between the germline ends. This CDR3 spans 14 amino acids. The germline V gene encodes CDR1 SGHNT and CDR2 YYREEE (reference sequence). This chain's CDR3 is CASSFWRIQETQYF. CDR3 bases: TGTGCCAGCAGCTTTTGGCGGATCCAAGAGACCCAGTACTTC.

Here the CDR3 reads CASSGGYEQFF. The CDR3 DNA is TGTGCCAGCAGTGGAGGGTATGAGCAGTTCTTC. This chain connects TRBV5-4 to TRBJ2-1, with D possibly being TRBD2 (6 bases). CDR3 length: 11 residues. V was trimmed by 5 bases and J by 8 bases, leaving 8 bases between them. Germline lookup yields CDR1 SGHNT and CDR2 YYREEE (reference sequence).

The gene calls are TRBV4-1 and TRBJ1-3; no clear D. Per the germline V gene, CDR1 is MGHRA and CDR2 is YSYEKL. V lost 0 bases to trimming and J lost 0 bases, with 9 bases between them. The CDR3 runs 16 residues. The CDR3 sequence: CASSQDGGGSGNTIYF. The CDR3 DNA follows: TGCGCCAGCAGCCAAGACGGTGGCGGCTCTGGAAACACCATATATTTT.

J is TRBJ2-3 and V is TRBV6-5; D might be TRBD2 (5 bases). V lost 2 bases and J 4 bases, leaving 10 bases between the germline ends. This CDR3 has 14 residues. Germline V CDR1 and CDR2: MNHEY, SVGAGI. CDR3: CASSYRGPADTQYF. The CDR3 DNA follows: TGTGCCAGCAGTTACCGCGGGCCTGCAGATACGCAGTATTTT.

V gene TRBV2 combines with J gene TRBJ1-4; the D gene is possibly TRBD1 (6 bases). From germline, CDR1 is SNHLY and CDR2 FYNNEI. This CDR3 is built from 14 residues. The ends were cut back, 6 bases at V and 4 bases at J, with 12 bases in the middle. The CDR3 sequence: CASSPRDNNEKLFF. The CDR3 DNA reads TGTGCCAGCAGCCCCCGGGACAATAATGAAAAACTGTTTTTT.

The chain has TRBV12-5 and TRBJ1-5; 7 positions match TRBD1. The V and J ends lost 7 bases and 3 bases, in that order; junction bases with no gene match: 9. Germline V gene sequence: CDR1 LGHNT, CDR2 FRNRAP. The CDR3 loop spans 15 amino acids. The CDR3 coding sequence is TGTGCTAGTGTCAGACAGGGTGGGATCAATCAGCCCCAGCATTTT. Translation: CASVRQGGINQPQHF.

The chain has TRBV7-2 and TRBJ1-2; D might be TRBD1 (5 bases). Germline CDR1 and CDR2: SGHTA and FQGNSA. V was pared by 4 bases and J by 2 bases, with 8 bases between. This CDR3 contains 13 residues. CDR3 DNA: TGTGCCAGCAGCTGGACACGGAACTATGGCTACACCTTC. It is translated as CASSWTRNYGYTF.

The rearrangement uses TRBV7-8 and TRBJ2-7; 9 nucleotides line up with TRBD2. Germline loops: CDR1 SGHVS, CDR2 FQNEAQ. The CDR3 runs 15 residues. The J segment lost 3 bases and the V segment lost 4 bases, leaving 7 bases of the junction unmatched. This chain's CDR3 is CASSYQTSGFYEQYF. Here the CDR3 DNA reads TGTGCCAGCAGCTATCAGACTAGCGGCTTCTACGAGCAGTACTTC. Filled out from reference TRBV7-8 and TRBJ2-7, the complete variable domain reads GAGVSQSPRYKVAKRGQDVALRCDPISGHVSLFWYQQALGQGPEFLTYFQNEAQLDKSGLPSDRFFAERPEGSVSTLKIQRTQQEDSAVYLCASSYQTSGFYEQYFGPGTRLTVT.